These T cell receptor beta chains were read from a single sample in a study of T cells in Graves' hyperthyroidism and ophthalmopathy. MiXCR was run by TCRdb on the multiplex PCR reads, yielding one entry per CDR3 protein. The sample contains around 600,000 distinct CDR3 sequences, just under 45% of which appear only once. Specimen: peripheral blood or thyroid tissue (not recorded which). The receptors come from an adult man with Graves' disease, either hyperthyroidism or ophthalmopathy (not recorded which). Each CDR3 is given with its conserved first and last residue. Fields, in order: clone size, J gene, V gene, D gene, CDR3 DNA, CDR3 protein. D genes are given only for firm matches. Size values are once, few and many counts, or a class for expanded clones, and some rows have none.

>few|TRBJ2-5|TRBV7-9|TRBD2
TGTGCCAGCAGCCATTGGACTAGCGGACCGTTCGGGGAGACCCAGTACTTC
CASSHWTSGPFGETQYF
>NA|TRBJ1-2|TRBV9|NA
TGTGCCAGCAGCCAAGAATTGGGATATAACTATGGCTACACCTTC
CASSQELGYNYGYTF
>many|TRBJ1-4|TRBV7-8|NA
TGTGCCAGCAGCTCCACAGACAGTAGAAAACTGTTTTTT
CASSSTDSRKLFF
>many|TRBJ1-4|TRBV2|NA
TGTGCCAGCAGTTCCAACACGGCAACTAATGAAAAACTGTTTTTT
CASSSNTATNEKLFF
>few|TRBJ1-3|TRBV6-5|NA
TGTGCCAGCGGTTACAGGGACTCTGGAAACACCATATATTTT
CASGYRDSGNTIYF
>many|TRBJ1-2|TRBV7-9|NA
TGTGCCAGCAGCTTAGCAGGGCGCGGCTATGGCTACACCTTC
CASSLAGRGYGYTF
>NA|TRBJ1-3|TRBV10-3|NA
TGTGCCATCATGAAGGGGCAGGCAGCGGGAAACACCATATATTTT
CAIMKGQAAGNTIYF
>NA|TRBJ1-1|TRBV5-5|TRBD1
TGTGCCAGCACCAAGGACAGGGAGTACACTGAAGCTTTCTTT
CASTKDREYTEAFF
>many|TRBJ1-3|TRBV2|NA
TGTGCCAGCAGTGAAGGCGGGGGTGGAAACACCATATATTTT
CASSEGGGGNTIYF
>many|TRBJ1-6|TRBV7-8|TRBD1
TGTGCCAGCAGCCTACAGGGGCAAGGCTCACCCCTCCACTTT
CASSLQGQGSPLHF
>NA|TRBJ1-1|TRBV29-1|NA
TGCAGCTACCAACAGAACACTGAAGCTTTCTTT
CSYQQNTEAFF
>many|TRBJ1-3|TRBV15|NA
TGTGCCACCAGCAGAGATTACTCTGGAAACACCATATATTTT
CATSRDYSGNTIYF
>few|TRBJ1-1|TRBV20-1|NA
TGCAGTGCTAGCCGGACCCGGAACACTGAAGCTTTCTTT
CSASRTRNTEAFF
>many|TRBJ1-1|TRBV20-1|NA
TGCAGTGCTAGGTTCCTGAACACTGAAGCTTTCTTT
CSARFLNTEAFF
>NA|TRBJ1-3|TRBV4-1|TRBD1
TGCGCCAGCAGCCATAGACAGGGAGTCTCTGGAAACACCACATATTTT
CASSHRQGVSGNTTYF
>NA|TRBJ1-1|TRBV19|NA
TGTGCCAGTAGCATCGACGGCAGTATGAACACTGAAGCTTTCTTT
CASSIDGSMNTEAFF
>many|TRBJ2-7|TRBV29-1|TRBD1
TGCAGTGTCGTCCTACAGGGGCCCTACGAGCAGTACTTC
CSVVLQGPYEQYF
>once|TRBJ1-5|TRBV2|NA
TGTGCCAGCAGTGGGGGGGGACATGAGAGCAATCAGCCCCAGCATTTT
CASSGGGHESNQPQHF
>few|TRBJ1-1|TRBV29-1|NA
TGCAGCTTACTACGGACAAGCATGAACACTGAAGCTTTCTTT
CSLLRTSMNTEAFF
>many|TRBJ1-2|TRBV7-9|NA
TGTGCCAGCAGCTTGGGTGCAGATGGCTACACCTTC
CASSLGADGYTF
>NA|TRBJ1-4|TRBV2|NA
TGTGCCAGCAGCCCCCTAGGGTTGGGGGAAGAAAAACTGTTTTTT
CASSPLGLGEEKLFF
>NA|TRBJ2-7|TRBV12-3/TRBV12-4|TRBD1
TGTGCCAGCAGTGGACAGGATTACGAGCAGTACTTC
CASSGQDYEQYF
>NA|TRBJ1-2|TRBV12-3/TRBV12-4|TRBD1
TGTGCCAGCAGTCCCTCTCACAGGGGAGATAACTATGGCTACACCTTC
CASSPSHRGDNYGYTF
>many|TRBJ1-5|TRBV20-1|NA
TGCAGTGCTAGAGGCCAGAGCAATCAGCCCCAGCATTTT
CSARGQSNQPQHF
>NA|TRBJ2-7|TRBV7-9|NA
TGTGCCAGCTCACGATCAGACGCCTACGAGCAGTACTTC
CASSRSDAYEQYF
>many|TRBJ2-5|TRBV20-1|NA
TGCAGTCCCGCGCCGGCGACCGAAGGGAGAGGGAAGTACTTC
CSPAPATEGRGKYF
>many|TRBJ2-7|TRBV13|NA
TGTGCCAGCAGTCGCAGCGGGTTCTACGAGCAGTACTTC
CASSRSGFYEQYF
>many|TRBJ1-1|TRBV7-3|NA
TGTGCCAGCAGCTTAGGGGGCCAGGGAAGTGAAGCTTTCTTT
CASSLGGQGSEAFF
>NA|TRBJ2-5|TRBV7-9|TRBD2
TGTGCCAGCAGCTACCCCGGGGGGGGGACCGAAGAGACCCAGTACTTC
CASSYPGGGTEETQYF
>NA|TRBJ1-6|TRBV7-3|NA
TGTGCTCTGTCCTGGCAGCCGAGCAATCAGCCCCTCCACTTT
CALSWQPSNQPLHF
>NA|TRBJ1-2|TRBV7-8|TRBD1
TGTGCCAGACCGACAGGGGACTATGGCTACACCTTC
CARPTGDYGYTF
>NA|TRBJ2-7|TRBV7-3|NA
TGTGCCAGCAGAAGGTCTTACGAGCAGTACTTC
CASRRSYEQYF
>many|TRBJ2-7|TRBV7-8|NA
TGTGCCAGCAGCCCGACGACAGGCCCACTCTACGAGCAGTACTTC
CASSPTTGPLYEQYF
>NA|TRBJ1-5|TRBV7-6|NA
TGTGCCAGCAGCCTTCTCCCCGATCAGCCCCAGCATTTT
CASSLLPDQPQHF
>NA|TRBJ1-4|TRBV12-3/TRBV12-4|TRBD1
TGTGCCAGCAGTTTACACGCCGGGACAGGGGGCGAAAAACTGTTTTTT
CASSLHAGTGGEKLFF
>few|TRBJ2-5|TRBV20-1|NA
TGCAGTGCTAGACCTTCCTTGCGCCAAGAGACCCAGTACTTC
CSARPSLRQETQYF
>many|TRBJ2-5|TRBV20-1|NA
TGCAGTGCTAGACACGGGGAAAGAGAGACCCAGTACTTC
CSARHGERETQYF
>once|TRBJ1-4|TRBV5-6|TRBD1
TGTGCCAGCAGCTTCAATGAACAGGGGTTCGGTGAAAAACTGTTTTTT
CASSFNEQGFGEKLFF
>many|TRBJ1-6|TRBV29-1|NA
TGCAGCGTTGAAGATCACAGGGACGGGTCACCCCTCCACTTT
CSVEDHRDGSPLHF
>NA|TRBJ2-7|TRBV10-3|NA
TGTGCCATCAGTGAGGGAGGGTGGAACAATGAGCAGTACTTC
CAISEGGWNNEQYF
>NA|TRBJ1-4|TRBV5-4|TRBD1
TGTGCCAGCAGCCGGGACAGGGTGGCTAATGAAAAACTGTTTTTT
CASSRDRVANEKLFF
>NA|TRBJ1-2|TRBV7-9|NA
TGTGCCAGCAGCAGAAATTCAGAGGGGGAAGGCTATGGCTACACCTTC
CASSRNSEGEGYGYTF
>NA|TRBJ1-4|TRBV7-2|NA
TGTGCCAGCAGTTCGGGGGCTCTAAATGAAAAACTGTTTTTT
CASSSGALNEKLFF
>many|TRBJ1-4|TRBV19|NA
TGTGCCAGTATGGCCGAAAAACTGTTTTTT
CASMAEKLFF
>few|TRBJ1-1|TRBV7-9|NA
TGTGCCAGCAGCCAGGTCGGGAAAGGGACGGCTTTCTTT
CASSQVGKGTAFF
>many|TRBJ1-4|TRBV7-9|NA
TGTGCCAGCAGCTTAGATCTGGGCGCCCCGGCTTTT
CASSLDLGAPAF
>once|TRBJ2-7|TRBV7-8|NA
TGTGCCAGCAGCTTCGGGGGCAAAGACGAGCAGTACTTC
CASSFGGKDEQYF
>NA|TRBJ2-7|TRBV2|TRBD2
TGTGCCAGCAGTTACTCACTAGCGGGCTCCTACGAGCAGTACTTC
CASSYSLAGSYEQYF
>NA|TRBJ1-5|TRBV10-3|TRBD1
TGTGCCATCAGTGAAATAGGACAGGGGGCTAGGAATCAGCCCCAGCATTTT
CAISEIGQGARNQPQHF
>many|TRBJ1-1|TRBV9|NA
TGTGCCAGCAGCGCCAGTTCAGGGATCACTGAAGCTTTCTTT
CASSASSGITEAFF
>NA|TRBJ1-1|TRBV2|NA
TGTGCCAGCAGTTGGGACCCGAACACTGAAGCTTTCTTT
CASSWDPNTEAFF
>few|TRBJ1-2|TRBV14|NA
TGTGCCAGCAGCCCGGGGAGGGTGTATGGCTACACCTTC
CASSPGRVYGYTF
>once|TRBJ1-6|TRBV25-1|TRBD1
TGTGCCAGCAGTGAGGACAGGGGGGAGGGATCACCCCTCCACTTT
CASSEDRGEGSPLHF
>NA|TRBJ2-7|TRBV19|TRBD2
TGTGCCAGTAGTATAAGGTCTAGCGGGAGCTACGAGCAGTACTTC
CASSIRSSGSYEQYF
>NA|TRBJ1-4|TRBV20-1|NA
TGCAGTGCACCGACAGCCTCTAATGAAAAACTGTTTTTT
CSAPTASNEKLFF
>NA|TRBJ2-7|TRBV7-8|NA
TGTGCCAGCAGCTCCGATGAAGGGTCAAACCCCTACGAGCAGTACTTC
CASSSDEGSNPYEQYF
>NA|TRBJ2-6|TRBV11-2|TRBD1
TGTGCCAGCAGCCTCCTAGGAGGACAGGGTGGGGCTGGGGCCAACGTCCTGACTTTC
CASSLLGGQGGAGANVLTF
>NA|TRBJ1-1|TRBV6-5|NA
TGTGCCAGCAACCGATTTCGGCCAGGGCTCGGGAACACTGAAGCTTTCTTT
CASNRFRPGLGNTEAFF
>NA|TRBJ1-6|TRBV7-8|NA
TGTGCCAGCGTCGTGGGGTTAGCGCCGAATTCACCCCTCCACTTT
CASVVGLAPNSPLHF